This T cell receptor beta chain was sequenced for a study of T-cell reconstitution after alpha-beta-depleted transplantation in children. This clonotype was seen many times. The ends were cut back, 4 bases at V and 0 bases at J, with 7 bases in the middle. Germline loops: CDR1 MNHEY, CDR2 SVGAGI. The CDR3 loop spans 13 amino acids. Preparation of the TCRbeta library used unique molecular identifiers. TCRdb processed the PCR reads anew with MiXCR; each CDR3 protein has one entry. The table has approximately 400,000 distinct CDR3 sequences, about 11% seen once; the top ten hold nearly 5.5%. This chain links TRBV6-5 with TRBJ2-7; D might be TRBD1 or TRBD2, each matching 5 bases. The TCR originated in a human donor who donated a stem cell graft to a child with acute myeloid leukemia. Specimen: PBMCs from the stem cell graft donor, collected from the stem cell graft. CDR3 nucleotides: TGTGCCAGCAGTTGGGGGAGCTCCTACGAGCAGTACTTC. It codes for CASSWGSSYEQYF.